This TCR beta chain was recorded in a study of T cell responses to AZD1222 COVID-19 vaccine. Measured with immunoSEQ multiplex PCR; TCRdb has only the in-frame clones, and not every one. The data contain 110,000 to 150,000 clones, just over 90% of them singletons. The CDR3 covers 18 residues. V lost 4 bases, J lost 4 bases, and 15 bases stayed unmatched. Germline loops: CDR1 SGHNT, CDR2 YYREEE (reference sequence). The TCR originated in an adult in good health. The chain carries TRBV5-4 and TRBJ2-3; 10 bases map to TRBD2. The sample here was peripheral blood, taken on day 0 of AZD1222 vaccination. The CDR3 reads CASSGRLAGVPEADTQYF. The CDR3 nucleotides read TGTGCCAGCAGCGGCCGGCTAGCGGGGGTACCAGAGGCAGATACGCAGTATTTT.